The present entry profiles one T cell receptor beta chain with its context. The antigen remains unidentified. Then a second PCR, running about 7 to 11 cycles, was carried out with a sample-barcoded 5' primer and a J-beta primer mix. Using its own MiXCR run on the 5' RACE reads, TCRdb lists one record per CDR3 protein. The sample contains hundreds of thousands of distinct CDR3 sequences, about 34% of which appear only once. CDR3 length: 15 residues. Between the trimmed V and J ends, which lost 4 bases and 9 bases, there was a span of 20 bases. Germline V gene lookup returns CDR1 SGHRS and CDR2 YFSETQ. This entry is derived from a study of blood T cells in healthy people across ages. Study-wide results and caveats: Diversity of TCR beta per million T cells declined in a roughly linear way with age. Diversity estimates from one million T cells were considered underestimates.

Material for sequencing was blood. J is TRBJ2-1 and V is TRBV5-1; a possible D gene is TRBD1 (5 bases). The sequence was obtained from a man aged 18 to 30 in good health. CDR3 sequence reads: CASSPVGLRASEQFF. The CDR3 DNA sequence: TGCGCCAGCAGCCCCGTGGGCCTCAGGGCCAGTGAGCAGTTCTTC.